A single sample is the source of the 25 T cell receptor beta chains below, sequenced in a study of control samples from healthy donors and cancer patients. Measured with immunoSEQ multiplex PCR; TCRdb has only the in-frame clones, and not every one. Of approximately 150,000 clones in the sample, approximately 88% were seen once. The sequenced material came from blood. The receptor set was obtained from a young man in good health.

This clone showed up just once. This chain links TRBV5-1 with TRBJ2-3; perhaps TRBD2 as D (5 bases). V shed 4 bases and J shed 2 bases, with 11 bases lying between them. From germline, CDR1 is SGHRS and CDR2 YFSETQ. The CDR3 sequence is 14 residues long. The CDR3 DNA reads as TGCGCCAGCAGCCTCGGACTGGACACAGATACGCAGTATTTT. Amino acid sequence: CASSLGLDTDTQYF.

The chain is built from TRBV5-6 and TRBJ2-7; no clear D gene. Per the germline V gene, CDR1 is SGHDT and CDR2 is YYEEEE. The CDR3 is made up of 14 amino acids. V was clipped by 4 bases and J by 4 bases, with 15 bases between them. The CDR3 sequence is CASSPPASSYEQYF. CDR3 sequence (DNA): TGTGCCAGCAGCCCCCCGGCCAGCAGTTACGAGCAGTACTTC.

The chain carries TRBV5-6 and TRBJ2-2; TRBD1 is a possible D gene (5 bases). Trimming shortened V by 5 bases and J by 2 bases, and 10 bases separated the two germline ends. The CDR3 totals 14 residues. The V gene's germline CDR1 is SGHDT and CDR2 YYEEEE. The CDR3 DNA sequence: TGTGCCAGCAGGGTGGGGCGAAACACCGGGGAGCTGTTTTTT. Its protein product is CASRVGRNTGELFF.

This clone has a handful of counts. The chain joins TRBV9 to TRBJ2-1; 11 bases are shared with TRBD2. Trimming at V came to 4 bases and at J to 13 bases, leaving 7 bases not matched to a gene. There are 13 residues in the CDR3. CDR1 and CDR2 from the germline V gene are SGDLS and YYNGEE. CDR3 sequence (DNA): TGTGCCAGCAGCAATATAGCGGGAGGGAATCAGTTCTTC. It codes for CASSNIAGGNQFF. Complete variable domain (other parts from reference TRBV9 and TRBJ2-1): DSGVTQTPKHLITATGQRVTLRCSPRSGDLSVYWYQQSLDQGLQFLIQYYNGEERAKGNILERFSAQQFPDLHSELNLSSLELGDSALYFCASSNIAGGNQFFGPGTRLTVL.

V gene TRBV19 combines with J gene TRBJ2-7; TRBD1 might be the D (5 bases). Germline V lookup: CDR1 LNHDA, CDR2 SQIVND (reference sequence). Trimming pared 5 bases from V and 1 base from J, leaving 15 bases between. The CDR3 is made up of 15 amino acids. Here the CDR3 DNA reads TGTGCCAGTAGTTCGCGCCGTGACAGTTCCTACGAGCAGTACTTC. Protein sequence: CASSSRRDSSYEQYF. Based on the CDR3 plus reference TRBV19 and TRBJ2-7, the full variable domain is DGGITQSPKYLFRKEGQNVTLSCEQNLNHDAMYWYRQDPGQGLRLIYYSQIVNDFQKGDIAEGYSVSREKKESFPLTVTSAQKNPTAFYLCASSSRRDSSYEQYFGPGTRLTVT.

The gene calls are TRBV6-5 and TRBJ2-7; TRBD1 aligns across 7 bases. The CDR3 has 15 residues. V lost 5 bases, J lost 0 bases, and 7 bases stayed unmatched. CDR1 and CDR2 from the germline V gene are MNHEY and SVGAGI. CDR3 amino acids: CASSHPTGNSYEQYF. The CDR3 bases are TGTGCCAGCAGTCACCCGACAGGGAACTCCTACGAGCAGTACTTC.

The chain has TRBV6-5 and TRBJ1-2; 7 bases line up with TRBD1. Per germline, CDR1 MNHEY and CDR2 SVGAGI. After removal of 6 bases from V and 4 bases from J, the junction contained 5 bases not matched to a gene. The CDR3 consists of 13 residues. CDR3 nucleotide sequence: TGTGCCAGCAGGGACAGGAACCTCTATGGCTACACCTTC. This codes for CASRDRNLYGYTF.

V and J are TRBV11-2 and TRBJ2-7; unclear D gene. The CDR3 has 13 amino acids. The germline CDR1 and CDR2 sequences are SGHAT and FQNNGV. Trimming cost V 1 base and J 7 bases, with 11 bases left between them. The CDR3 loop reads CASSLAPSSEQYF. CDR3 DNA: TGTGCCAGCAGCTTAGCTCCCTCCTCGGAGCAGTACTTC. The entire variable domain, with the rest obtained from reference TRBV11-2 and TRBJ2-7, is as follows: EAGVAQSPRYKIIEKRQSVAFWCNPISGHATLYWYQQILGQGPKLLIQFQNNGVVDDSQLPKDRFSAERLKGVDSTLKIQPAKLEDSAVYLCASSLAPSSEQYFGPGTRLTVT.

The chain has TRBV7-9 and TRBJ1-3; no definite D call. Per germline, CDR1 SEHNR and CDR2 FQNEAQ (reference sequence). V was cut by 5 bases and J by 0 bases, with 8 bases left in between. This CDR3 spans 14 amino acids. In DNA form, the CDR3 reads TGTGCCAGCAGCACCATTGACTCTGGAAACACCATATATTTT. As protein: CASSTIDSGNTIYF.

This clone was detected once. The chain joins TRBV27 to TRBJ1-2, with D uncertain. The germline gives CDR1 MNHEY, CDR2 SMNVEV (reference sequence). V lost 8 bases and J 4 bases, leaving 14 bases between the germline ends. The CDR3 covers 13 residues. The DNA for the CDR3 is TGTGCCAGCGGGGAATTCCCTGGCTATGGCTACACCTTC. It translates to CASGEFPGYGYTF.

The V and J genes are TRBV27 and TRBJ1-4; 9 bases are a match to TRBD1. CDR1 is MNHEY, CDR2 SMNVEV, per germline (reference sequence). The J segment lost 0 bases and the V segment lost 3 bases, leaving 2 bases of the junction unmatched. CDR3 length equals 16 residues. The CDR3 region has the DNA TGTGCCAGCAGTTTCCGGACAGGGGCAACTAATGAAAAACTGTTTTTT. Translating gives CASSFRTGATNEKLFF.

The J gene is TRBJ2-1, the V gene TRBV7-9; the D is unclear. Germline V gives CDR1 SEHNR, CDR2 FQNEAQ (reference sequence). CDR3 length equals 14 residues. V shed 4 bases and J shed 6 bases, with 13 bases lying between them. CDR3: CASSSLETGNEQFF. Here the CDR3 DNA reads TGTGCCAGCAGCTCCCTAGAGACGGGCAATGAGCAGTTCTTC.

The sample holds many counts of this clone. This sequence joins TRBV6-4 and TRBJ2-6, with D unclear. The CDR3 covers 15 residues. CDR1 is MRHNA, CDR2 SNTAGT, per germline. The V gene lost 0 bases and the J gene lost 3 bases, with 6 bases spanning the gap. For the CDR3, the DNA is TGTGCCAGCAGTGACTCTGCAGATGGGGCCAACGTCCTGACTTTC. Translation: CASSDSADGANVLTF.

This chain uses TRBV29-1 with TRBJ1-1, with a tentative D call TRBD1 (6 bases). Germline CDR1 SQVTM, CDR2 ANQGSEA. There are 14 residues in the CDR3. The V end lost 6 bases, the J end lost 0 bases, and 14 bases lay between the germline ends. The CDR3 sequence is CSVIRTAMNTEAFF. In DNA form, the CDR3 reads TGCAGCGTGATTCGGACAGCCATGAACACTGAAGCTTTCTTT.

This rearrangement joins TRBV25-1 to TRBJ1-1, with D maybe TRBD1 (5 bases). Between the trimmed V and J ends, which lost 6 bases and 3 bases, there was a span of 17 bases. The CDR3 is made up of 15 amino acids. CDR1 is MGHDK, CDR2 SYGVNS, per germline. CDR3: CASRGPHALYTEAFF. The CDR3, as DNA: TGTGCCAGCAGGGGACCCCATGCCCTATACACTGAAGCTTTCTTT. Together with reference TRBV25-1 and TRBJ1-1, the CDR3 gives the full variable domain: EADIYQTPRYLVIGTGKKITLECSQTMGHDKMYWYQQDPGMELHLIHYSYGVNSTEKGDLSSESTVSRIRTEHFPLTLESARPSHTSQYLCASRGPHALYTEAFFGQGTRLTVV.

The chain has TRBV9 and TRBJ1-1; maybe TRBD1 (5 bases). This CDR3 comprises 14 residues. The germline V gene encodes CDR1 SGDLS and CDR2 YYNGEE. V was shortened by 0 bases and J by 5 bases, with 11 bases between the two germline ends. The CDR3 protein is CASSVGGGWTEAFF. In DNA form, the CDR3 reads TGTGCCAGCAGCGTAGGCGGGGGTTGGACTGAAGCTTTCTTT.

The rearrangement uses TRBV6-5 and TRBJ1-3; 9 bases line up with TRBD1. CDR1 is MNHEY and CDR2 is SVGAGI in the germline V gene. The CDR3 consists of 15 residues. With 2 bases clipped from V and 6 bases from J, the junction kept 5 bases outside the gene matches. The CDR3 is CASSYVTGGVNTIYF. In nucleotides, the CDR3 is TGTGCCAGCAGTTACGTGACAGGGGGAGTAAACACCATATATTTT.

CDR3 loop: CASSQDGGAGYTF. CDR3 nucleotide sequence: TGTGCCAGCAGCCAAGATGGGGGGGCTGGCTACACCTTC. V gene TRBV4-2 combines with J gene TRBJ1-2, with D maybe TRBD1 (6 bases). The CDR3 has 13 residues. V dropped 0 bases and J dropped 7 bases, with 9 bases sitting between them. The germline V gene has CDR1 LGHNA and CDR2 YNFKEQ.

The CDR3 DNA reads TGTGCCAGCAGCTTAGATATGGGCGTCTGGGAGCAGTACTTC. Translation gives CASSLDMGVWEQYF. The V call is TRBV11-2, the J call TRBJ2-7; D uncertain. Trimming took off 0 bases at V and 7 bases at J, with 13 bases between the two ends. The CDR3 is made up of 14 amino acids. The V gene's germline CDR1 is SGHAT and CDR2 FQNNGV.

The V call is TRBV27, the J call TRBJ2-1; D may be TRBD1 (6 bases). Germline assignment: CDR1 MNHEY and CDR2 SMNVEV (reference sequence). Trimming removed 5 bases from V and 3 bases from J, with 17 bases in between. The CDR3 is 16 residues long. The CDR3 DNA sequence: TGTGCCAGCAGTAGCCGGACCAGGGGCTACTACAATGAGCAGTTCTTC. The encoded protein is CASSSRTRGYYNEQFF.

The J gene is TRBJ2-5, the V gene TRBV7-2, with TRBD1 identical over 8 bases. From germline, CDR1 is SGHTA and CDR2 FQGNSA. V lost 3 bases and J lost 5; bases outside the gene matches: 5. This CDR3 region has 14 residues. The DNA for the CDR3 is TGTGCCAGCAGCTTGGACAGGGCTACGGAGACCCAGTACTTC. Protein product: CASSLDRATETQYF.

This chain links TRBV5-5 with TRBJ1-6, with D possibly TRBD1 on 5 matching bases. Deletions cut 4 bases from V and 6 bases from J, with 17 bases between. There are 16 residues in the CDR3. Germline V gene data show CDR1 as SGHKS and CDR2 as YYEKEE (reference sequence). Here the CDR3 DNA reads TGTGCCAGCAGCGCTTCTGTGGGGGGGTTTAATTCACCCCTCCACTTT. Residues: CASSASVGGFNSPLHF.

The chain is built from TRBV12-3 or TRBV12-4 and TRBJ2-1; weak D call: TRBD2 (5 bases). Trimming took 3 bases from V and 8 from J, leaving 11 bases between them. This CDR3 contains 13 residues. CDR3 sequence: CASSFSSNHEQFF. CDR3 nucleotides: TGTGCCAGCAGTTTCTCTAGCAACCATGAGCAGTTCTTC.

The chain carries TRBV7-9 and TRBJ1-6; perhaps TRBD1 as D (5 bases). The CDR3 runs to 15 residues. The germline V and J ends were trimmed by 4 bases and 1 base, with 8 bases remaining between them. Germline V gene lookup returns CDR1 SEHNR and CDR2 FQNEAQ (reference sequence). The CDR3 DNA reads TGTGCCAGCAGCTCACAGGATTCCTATAATTCACCCCTCCACTTT. Translating gives CASSSQDSYNSPLHF.

The chain employs TRBV19 and TRBJ2-5; 9 nucleotides align to TRBD1. Germline V gene lookup returns CDR1 LNHDA and CDR2 SQIVND (reference sequence). V gave up 6 bases and J gave up 1 base; unmatched junction bases: 9. The CDR3 consists of 16 residues. CDR3 sequence: CASRRTGTGLQETQYF. The CDR3 region has the DNA TGTGCCAGTAGGAGGACCGGGACAGGGCTCCAAGAGACCCAGTACTTC.